This T cell receptor beta chain appears in the sequencing data of a study of cytomegalovirus exposure and HLA in healthy donors. Study results and limitations: Among donors in an Asian-associated ancestry cluster, a later analysis reportedly found fewer N-insertions than the approximately 700-donor mean. Presence/absence analyses rested on an assumption that sequencing depth was roughly uniform across donors. The productive fraction for most TCR beta V segments was about 87% or about 30% in an earlier analysis. Later analysis indicated greater clonal expansion among HLA-associated TCR beta chains than among equally common other chains.

This CDR3 is built from 15 residues. Germline-derived CDR1 and CDR2 are MNHEY and SMNVEV (reference sequence). V lost 5 bases to trimming and J lost 10 bases; unmatched junction nucleotides: 10. On this clone itself: Its matching antigen is unknown.

The PCR was carried out with 60 Vbeta primers and 13 Jbeta primers. Assay: immunoSEQ multiplex PCR; the TCRdb copy retains only in-frame clones and omits some. Its clone listing holds about 130,000 clones. The sample comprised PBMCs. J is TRBJ1-6 and V is TRBV27, with 8 bases that match TRBD1. This receptor was obtained from a man between 18 and 29 years old in good health and CMV-seronegative. CDR3 protein: CASSDRTGRGSPLHF. Here the CDR3 DNA reads TGTGCCAGCAGTGATCGGACAGGGAGGGGGTCACCCCTCCACTTT.